These T cell receptor beta chains were read from a single sample in a study of blood T cell repertoires in COVID-19. Measured with immunoSEQ multiplex PCR; TCRdb has only the in-frame clones, and not every one. The sample holds 170,000 or so clones, roughly 87% seen once. Material for sequencing was PBMCs or T cells enriched from blood (not recorded which). The receptors stem from a woman in her fifties or sixties who had recovered from COVID-19. Both conserved end residues are part of each CDR3. D genes are given only for firm matches. Size tells how often a clone was seen (once, few, many) or the class of an expanded clone, and some rows leave it out.

>once|TRBD2|TRBJ2-3|TRBV2
TGTGCCAGCACCAGCGGGAGGCTGGATACGCAGTATTTT
CASTSGRLDTQYF
>.|.|TRBJ2-6|TRBV7-9
TGTGCCAGCAGCTCCATGACAGGTGGGGCTGGGGCCAACGTCCTGACTTTC
CASSSMTGGAGANVLTF
>.|.|TRBJ2-6|TRBV27
TGTGCCAGCAGTCCTACACAGGGATCCGGGGCCAACGTCCTGACTTTC
CASSPTQGSGANVLTF
>.|TRBD1|TRBJ1-6|TRBV9
TGTGCCAGCAGCGTGGGGACAGGCAATTCACCCCTCCACTTT
CASSVGTGNSPLHF
>.|TRBD1|TRBJ1-3|TRBV5-1
TGCGCCAGCAGCTCCGATCCCGGGACAGGGACTCGTTCTGGAAACACCATATATTTT
CASSSDPGTGTRSGNTIYF
>.|TRBD1|TRBJ2-2|TRBV7-9
TGTGCCAGCAGCCAGGGACAGGGGGCTTCCGGGGAGCTGTTTTTT
CASSQGQGASGELFF
>.|.|TRBJ1-1|TRBV10-3
TGTGCCATCAGTACAGGGATCAACACTGAAGCTTTCTTT
CAISTGINTEAFF
>.|.|TRBJ2-2|TRBV9
TGTGCCAGCAGCGTAGCCTCGGGACAGAACACCGGGGAGCTGTTTTTT
CASSVASGQNTGELFF
>.|TRBD2|TRBJ2-1|TRBV5-4
TGTGCCAGCAGCTTGGGTATGGGCGGGAGGTCAAACAATGAGCAGTTCTTC
CASSLGMGGRSNNEQFF
>.|.|TRBJ2-2|TRBV11-2
TGTGCCAGCAGCTTAGTCGGAGGGACCGGGGAGCTGTTTTTT
CASSLVGGTGELFF
>.|.|TRBJ2-3|TRBV29-1
TGCAGCGTTGGCCAGGGGACAGATACGCAGTATTTT
CSVGQGTDTQYF
>.|TRBD1|TRBJ1-2|TRBV6-5
TGTGCCACTAAACAGGGGAACTATGGCTACACCTTC
CATKQGNYGYTF
>.|TRBD2|TRBJ2-3|TRBV19
TGTGCCAGTAGTATGACTAGCGGGAGAACAACAGATACGCAGTATTTT
CASSMTSGRTTDTQYF
>few|.|TRBJ1-1|TRBV5-5
TGTGCCAGCAGCTCACTATTCGACAGAGCTTTCTTT
CASSSLFDRAFF
>.|TRBD2|TRBJ2-1|TRBV28
TGTGCCAGCAGTTTATCGGCTAGCGGGGAGCAGTTCTTC
CASSLSASGEQFF
>once|.|TRBJ2-2|TRBV7-9
TGTGCCAGCAGCCTAGGACGGGAGTGGCTTGACACCGGGGAGCTGTTTTTT
CASSLGREWLDTGELFF
>.|.|TRBJ1-2|TRBV24-1
TGTGCCACCAGTGATTTTTCGGGGAATGGCTACACCTTC
CATSDFSGNGYTF
>.|.|TRBJ1-2|TRBV6-5
TGTGCCAGTTTTTCAGGGGCCGTGGGTTATGGCTACACCTTC
CASFSGAVGYGYTF
>.|TRBD1|TRBJ2-2|TRBV11-2
TGTGCCAGCAGCCTCCGACAGGGGGTTATCACCGGGGAGCTGTTTTTT
CASSLRQGVITGELFF
>.|.|TRBJ2-7|TRBV27
TGTGCCAGCAGTTCTATGGGAGTAATGGACGAGCAGTACTTC
CASSSMGVMDEQYF
>once|TRBD2|TRBJ2-5|TRBV7-8
TGTGCCAGCAGCTTACTAGCGGGGGTAGAGACCCAGTACTTC
CASSLLAGVETQYF
>.|.|TRBJ1-1|TRBV12-5
TGTGCTAGTGGTTTAGCTACCCTAGAGCACACTGAAGCTTTCTTT
CASGLATLEHTEAFF
>.|TRBD1|TRBJ1-6|TRBV3-1/TRBV3-2
TGTGCCAGCAGCCCTTACAGGGGGCCAAATTCACCCCTCCACTTT
CASSPYRGPNSPLHF
>.|TRBD1|TRBJ1-4|TRBV7-2
TGTGCCAGCAGCTTACGGACAGGCGTGAATGAAAAACTGTTTTTT
CASSLRTGVNEKLFF
>.|.|TRBJ1-2|TRBV19
TGTGCCAGTAGTATAGGAGACAGACCCAACTATGGCTACACCTTC
CASSIGDRPNYGYTF
>.|.|TRBJ2-3|TRBV5-1
TGCGCCAGCAGCTTGGTCAGGGCCTCAGATACGCAGTATTTT
CASSLVRASDTQYF
>.|.|TRBJ1-1|TRBV7-2
TGTGCCAGCAGCTTAGTTCTAGGCGGTCTGGAAGCTTTCTTT
CASSLVLGGLEAFF
>.|.|TRBJ2-1|TRBV19
TGTGCCAGTAGTACTTTTCCCCGAGGGTCCTACAATGAGCAGTTCTTC
CASSTFPRGSYNEQFF
>.|TRBD1|TRBJ2-7|TRBV6-2/TRBV6-3
TGTGCCAGCAGCTTCCAGGGGGTCTCCTACGAGCAGTACTTC
CASSFQGVSYEQYF
>.|TRBD1|TRBJ1-4|TRBV6-5
TGTGCCAGCAGGTCCGGGACAGGGCGCGAAAAACTGTTTTTT
CASRSGTGREKLFF
>.|TRBD2|TRBJ2-7|TRBV18
TGTGCCAGCTCACCACCTTGGACTAGCGGGAGTCGCTACGAGCAGTACTTC
CASSPPWTSGSRYEQYF
>.|.|TRBJ2-3|TRBV21-1
TGTGCCAGCAGCCCCCAGTGCGGGGACTACGAGGTAGATACGCAGTATTTT
CASSPQCGDYEVDTQYF
>.|.|TRBJ2-7|TRBV11-2
TGTGCCAGCAGCCGAGGCTACTACGAGCAGTACTTC
CASSRGYYEQYF
>.|.|TRBJ1-5|TRBV5-1
TGCGCCAGCAGCTTGGATCAGAGCAATCAGCCCCAGCATTTT
CASSLDQSNQPQHF
>once|.|TRBJ2-1|TRBV3-1/TRBV3-2
TGTGCCAGCACGAGCCGGGATGAGCAGTTCTTC
CASTSRDEQFF
>.|TRBD2|TRBJ2-7|TRBV5-4
TGTGCCAGCAGCTCGGGACTAGCGGGCTTTTCCTACGAGCAGTACTTC
CASSSGLAGFSYEQYF
>.|.|TRBJ2-6|TRBV5-4
TGTGCCAGCAGCTTTCAGAGGGGGGCCAACGTCCTGACTTTC
CASSFQRGANVLTF
>.|.|TRBJ1-1|TRBV6-5
TGTGCCAGCGAACGGCAGGGGACGAACACTGAAGCTTTCTTT
CASERQGTNTEAFF
>.|TRBD1|TRBJ1-1|TRBV19
TGTGCCAGTAGTCCCCGGACAGGTAACACTGAAGCTTTCTTT
CASSPRTGNTEAFF
>once|.|TRBJ2-1|TRBV7-3
TGTGCCAGCAGCTTGTACGGGAGCCCTTACAATGAGCAGTTCTTC
CASSLYGSPYNEQFF
>.|.|TRBJ1-5|TRBV4-3
TGCGCCAGCAGCCCCGGACAATACCAGCCCCAGCATTTT
CASSPGQYQPQHF
>.|TRBD1|TRBJ1-1|TRBV30
TGTGCCTGGAGTGAACAGGGGCTCGCTGAAGCTTTCTTT
CAWSEQGLAEAFF
>.|.|TRBJ1-2|TRBV19
TGTGCCAGTAGTCTACAGGACCTCTTTACCTATGGCTACACCTTC
CASSLQDLFTYGYTF
>.|TRBD2|TRBJ2-2|TRBV5-1
TGCGCCAGCAGCCTCACCGGGACTAGCGGGAGGAACACCGGGGAGCTGTTTTTT
CASSLTGTSGRNTGELFF
>.|TRBD1|TRBJ2-5|TRBV27
TGTGCCAGCAGGGACAGGGGCCGTCAAGAGACCCAGTACTTC
CASRDRGRQETQYF
>.|.|TRBJ1-4|TRBV5-1
TGCGCCAGCAGCTTGAGTGGCAGGGGATTTGAAAAACTGTTTTTT
CASSLSGRGFEKLFF
>.|TRBD2|TRBJ2-1|TRBV18
TGTGCCAGCTCACCGCCGGGACTAGCGGGTTACAATGAGCAGTTCTTC
CASSPPGLAGYNEQFF
>.|.|TRBJ1-6|TRBV7-9
TGTGCCAGCAGCTCGCAGGGTGGTTCACCCCTCCACTTT
CASSSQGGSPLHF
>.|TRBD1|TRBJ1-2|TRBV5-4
TGTGCCAGCAGCTTGGCACAGGGGTATGCACATGGCTACACCTTC
CASSLAQGYAHGYTF
>.|.|TRBJ1-5|TRBV6-1
TGTGCCAGCAGTGAAGAACTTTTTTTAATGGGCAGCAATCAGCCCCAGCATTTT
CASSEELFLMGSNQPQHF
>.|TRBD2|TRBJ2-2|TRBV3-1/TRBV3-2
TGTGCCAGCAGCCAAGATTGGGGACTAGACACCGGGGAGCTGTTTTTT
CASSQDWGLDTGELFF
>.|.|TRBJ1-2|TRBV2
TGTGCCAGCAGCCCCCGGGGGGTACATGGCTACACCTTC
CASSPRGVHGYTF